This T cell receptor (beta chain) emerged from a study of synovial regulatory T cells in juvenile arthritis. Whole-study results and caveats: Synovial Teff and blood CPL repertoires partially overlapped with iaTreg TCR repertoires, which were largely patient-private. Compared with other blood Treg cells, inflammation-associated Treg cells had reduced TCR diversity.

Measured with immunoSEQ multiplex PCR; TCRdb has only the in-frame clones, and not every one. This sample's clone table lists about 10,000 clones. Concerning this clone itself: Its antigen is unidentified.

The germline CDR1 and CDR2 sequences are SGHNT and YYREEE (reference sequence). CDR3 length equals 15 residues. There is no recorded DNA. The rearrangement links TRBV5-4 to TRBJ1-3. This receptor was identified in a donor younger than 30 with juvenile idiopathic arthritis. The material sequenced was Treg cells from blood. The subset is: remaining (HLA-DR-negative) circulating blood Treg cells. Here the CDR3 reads CASSLVGVGGNTIYF. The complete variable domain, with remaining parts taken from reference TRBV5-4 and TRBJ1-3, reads ETGVTQSPTHLIKTRGQQVTLRCSSQSGHNTVSWYQQALGQGPQFIFQYYREEENGRGNFPPRFSGLQFPNYSSELNVNALELDDSALYLCASSLVGVGGNTIYFGEGSWLTVV.